This T cell receptor beta chain is from a study of T-cell memory formation after mild COVID-19. At the level of the study: For the most part, TCR clusters were specific to one donor.

Study findings and constraints: Balance between CD4 and CD8 was seen in clones contracting day 15 to 85, and a CD4+ lean was seen in later expanders. Contracting clones localized mainly to CM and EM when CD4+ and mainly to EMRA when CD8+.

Germline CDR1 and CDR2: SGHRS and YFSETQ. There are 13 residues in the CDR3. V lost 2 bases and J lost 5, with 8 bases in between. 5'RACE with constant-segment primers built TCRalpha and TCRbeta cDNA libraries with UMIs. TCRdb reanalysed the 5' RACE reads using MiXCR and keeps one entry per CDR3 protein. The repertoire has about 500,000 distinct CDR3 sequences, roughly 20% of them found once; the top ten carry under 15%. Only a few counts were recorded for this clonotype. Antigen: not known. Sequencing was performed on PBMCs or a T cell subset sorted from them (not recorded which). This clonotype originated in an adult woman who had mild COVID-19 (a few samples of this study predate the infection). Cell type and time point are not known. This chain joins TRBV5-1 and TRBJ2-1; D possibly corresponds to TRBD1 (6 bases). The CDR3 sequence: CASSFDRNNEQFF. In DNA, the CDR3 is TGCGCCAGCAGCTTCGACAGGAACAATGAGCAGTTCTTC.